The T cell receptor beta chain under discussion was sequenced for a study of control samples from healthy donors and cancer patients (dated by TCRdb to about 2020). As concerns this clone: Its antigen is currently not known. Base-call qualities are not available, and no considerably larger clone is one nucleotide away.

The method behind the library was the immunoSEQ multiplex PCR assay. Sourced from immuneACCESS, this table was stored by TCRdb with only in-frame sequences that have V and J called. A share of the clones is absent; for the studies checked, an unresolved V gene accounts for under half, and the remainder has no known explanation. The sample has tens of thousands of clones on record, about 87% of them singletons. Together, the top ten hold 28% of the sample. The sequenced sample consisted of blood. This clonotype was obtained from a middle-aged man in good health.

The sequenced DNA is TGTGCCAGCAGTGCCCACCGGACAGGGGCGGTGGATCAGCCCCAGCATTTT. It translates as CASSAHRTGAVDQPQHF. Recombination linked TRBV6-1 to TRBJ1-5; the central 9 bases match TRBD1. CDR3 length: 17 amino acids, cysteine to phenylalanine. This entry keeps only the CDR3 DNA: 51 bases, framed from base 1. Trimming leaves V shorter by 4 bases and J shorter by 5 bases, with the junction holding 12 bases beyond the gene matches. CDR1 and CDR2 are read off the germline V gene as MNHNS and SASEGT.